Listed below are T cell receptor beta chains from one sample, sequenced in a study of blood T cell repertoires in COVID-19. TCRdb's copy holds only in-frame clones and misses some; the assay was immunoSEQ multiplex PCR. The table includes about 160,000 clones, roughly 88% detected once. The specimen was PBMCs or T cells enriched from blood (not recorded which). Source of these receptors: a woman in her forties or fifties who had recovered from COVID-19. Each CDR3 is given with its conserved first and last residue. A D gene is named only where the DNA matches it firmly. The listing skips clone size in some rows; elsewhere it reads once, few, many or a size class.

clone_size	d_call	j_call	v_call	cdr3_aa	cdr3_nt
.	.	TRBJ2-5	TRBV15	CATSPLAEETQYF	TGTGCCACCAGTCCACTAGCAGAAGAGACCCAGTACTTC
.	.	TRBJ2-1	TRBV5-5	CASSLERGAWEQFF	TGTGCCAGCAGCTTGGAACGGGGGGCCTGGGAGCAGTTCTTC
.	.	TRBJ2-3	TRBV11-3	CASSLDRQGDTQYF	TGTGCCAGCAGCTTAGATCGTCAGGGGGATACGCAGTATTTT
.	.	TRBJ1-3	TRBV6-5	CASTAAPGNTIYF	TGTGCCAGCACTGCGGCCCCTGGAAACACCATATATTTT
.	.	TRBJ1-1	TRBV24-1	CATSDLGAWGDLNTEAFF	TGTGCCACCAGTGATTTGGGGGCCTGGGGGGATTTAAACACTGAAGCTTTCTTT
.	TRBD1	TRBJ2-3	TRBV9	CASSRTGATDTQYF	TGTGCCAGCAGCAGGACAGGGGCCACAGATACGCAGTATTTT
.	.	TRBJ1-2	TRBV3-1/TRBV3-2	CASSQGTGARGYGYTF	TGTGCCAGCAGCCAAGGAACGGGAGCCCGAGGCTATGGCTACACCTTC
.	.	TRBJ1-5	TRBV6-5	CATGGSNQPQHF	TGTGCCACTGGGGGGTCCAATCAGCCCCAGCATTTT
.	TRBD1	TRBJ1-2	TRBV11-1	CASSSPGTGDFEGYTF	TGTGCCAGCAGCTCCCCCGGGACAGGGGATTTCGAGGGCTACACCTTC
.	TRBD1	TRBJ2-1	TRBV7-6	CASSLVSGQGNEQFF	TGTGCCAGCAGCTTAGTATCGGGACAGGGCAATGAGCAGTTCTTC
.	.	TRBJ1-3	TRBV2	CASTRSGILNGNTIYF	TGTGCCAGCACCCGCAGCGGAATTTTAAATGGAAACACCATATATTTT
.	.	TRBJ1-2	TRBV29-1	CSVRYREYGYTF	TGCAGCGTTCGTTACAGAGAGTATGGCTACACCTTC
.	TRBD2	TRBJ2-5	TRBV7-2	CASSLGIAGGNQETQYF	TGTGCCAGCAGCTTAGGGATAGCGGGGGGAAATCAAGAGACCCAGTACTTC
once	TRBD2	TRBJ2-1	TRBV28	CASSLDPGGSYNEQFF	TGTGCCAGCAGTTTAGATCCGGGGGGCTCCTACAATGAGCAGTTCTTC
.	TRBD2	TRBJ2-2	TRBV7-6	CASSPRGGANTGELFF	TGTGCCAGCAGCCCCCGGGGGGGGGCGAACACCGGGGAGCTGTTTTTT
.	TRBD1	TRBJ1-2	TRBV7-2	CASGQGAGVYGYTF	TGTGCCAGCGGCCAGGGGGCGGGAGTCTATGGCTACACCTTC
.	.	TRBJ1-1	TRBV6-1	CASSEHDQGGNTEAFF	TGTGCCAGCAGCGAACATGACCAAGGGGGGAACACTGAAGCTTTCTTT